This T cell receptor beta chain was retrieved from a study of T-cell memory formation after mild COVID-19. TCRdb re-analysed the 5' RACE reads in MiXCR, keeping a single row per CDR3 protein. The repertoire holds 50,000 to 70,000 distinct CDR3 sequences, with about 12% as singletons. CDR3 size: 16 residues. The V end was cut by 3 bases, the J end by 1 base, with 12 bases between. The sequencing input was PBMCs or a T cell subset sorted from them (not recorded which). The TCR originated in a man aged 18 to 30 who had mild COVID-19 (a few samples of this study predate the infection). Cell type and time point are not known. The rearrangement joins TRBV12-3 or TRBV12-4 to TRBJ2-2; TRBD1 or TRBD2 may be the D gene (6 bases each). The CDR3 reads CASSLGAGRNTGELFF. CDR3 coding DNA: TGTGCCAGCAGTTTGGGGGCCGGGAGGAACACCGGGGAGCTGTTTTTT.